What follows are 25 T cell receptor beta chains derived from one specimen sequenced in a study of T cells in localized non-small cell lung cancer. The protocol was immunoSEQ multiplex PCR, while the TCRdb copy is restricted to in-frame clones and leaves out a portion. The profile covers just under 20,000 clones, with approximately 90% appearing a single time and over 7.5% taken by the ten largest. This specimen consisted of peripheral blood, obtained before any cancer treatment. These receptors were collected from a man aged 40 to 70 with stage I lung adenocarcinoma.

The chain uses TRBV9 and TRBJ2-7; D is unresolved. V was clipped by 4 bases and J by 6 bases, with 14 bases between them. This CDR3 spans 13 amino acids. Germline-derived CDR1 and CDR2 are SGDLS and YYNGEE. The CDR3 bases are TGTGCCAGCAGCCCCTCTCCCCGGAGCGAGCAGTACTTC. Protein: CASSPSPRSEQYF.

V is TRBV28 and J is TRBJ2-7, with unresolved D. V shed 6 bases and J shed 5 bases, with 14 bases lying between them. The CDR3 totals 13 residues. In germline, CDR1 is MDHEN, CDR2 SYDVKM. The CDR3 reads CASRPNVKDEQYF. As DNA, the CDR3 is TGTGCCAGCAGACCGAACGTAAAGGACGAGCAGTACTTC.

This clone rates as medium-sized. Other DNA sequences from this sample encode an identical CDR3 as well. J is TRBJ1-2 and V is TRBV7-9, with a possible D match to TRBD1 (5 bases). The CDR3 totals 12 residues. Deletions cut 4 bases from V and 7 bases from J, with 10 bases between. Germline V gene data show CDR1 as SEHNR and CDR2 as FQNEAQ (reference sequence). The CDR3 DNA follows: TGTGCCAGCAGCTCGGGACTTACTGGCTACACCTTC. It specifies CASSSGLTGYTF.

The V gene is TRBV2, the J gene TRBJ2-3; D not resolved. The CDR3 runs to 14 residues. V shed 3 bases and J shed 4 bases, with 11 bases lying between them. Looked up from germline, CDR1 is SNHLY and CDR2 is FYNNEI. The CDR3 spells CASSDTGWADTQYF. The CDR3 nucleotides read TGTGCCAGCAGTGACACTGGGTGGGCAGATACGCAGTATTTT.

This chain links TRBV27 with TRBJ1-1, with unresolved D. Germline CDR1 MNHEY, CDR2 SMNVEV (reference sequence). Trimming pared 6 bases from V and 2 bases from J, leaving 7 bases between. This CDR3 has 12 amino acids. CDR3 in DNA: TGTGCCAGCAGCTCAGGTAACACTGAAGCTTTCTTT. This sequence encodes CASSSGNTEAFF.

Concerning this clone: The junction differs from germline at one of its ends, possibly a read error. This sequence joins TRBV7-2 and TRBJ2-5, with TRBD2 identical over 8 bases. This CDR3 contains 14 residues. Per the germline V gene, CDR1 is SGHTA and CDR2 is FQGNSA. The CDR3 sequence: CASSLGSVSGIIHF. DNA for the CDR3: TGTGCCAGCAGCTTAGGGTCTGTTAGCGGGATTATCCACTTC.

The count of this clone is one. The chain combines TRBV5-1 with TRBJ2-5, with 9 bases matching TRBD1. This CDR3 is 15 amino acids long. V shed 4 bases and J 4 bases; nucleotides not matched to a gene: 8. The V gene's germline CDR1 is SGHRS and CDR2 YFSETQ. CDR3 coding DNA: TGCGCCAGCAGCGTCGGACAGGGGAGGCGAGAGACCCAGTACTTC. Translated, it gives CASSVGQGRRETQYF. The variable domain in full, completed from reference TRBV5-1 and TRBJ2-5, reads KAGVTQTPRYLIKTRGQQVTLSCSPISGHRSVSWYQQTPGQGLQFLFEYFSETQRNKGNFPGRFSGRQFSNSRSEMNVSTLELGDSALYLCASSVGQGRRETQYFGPGTRLLVL.

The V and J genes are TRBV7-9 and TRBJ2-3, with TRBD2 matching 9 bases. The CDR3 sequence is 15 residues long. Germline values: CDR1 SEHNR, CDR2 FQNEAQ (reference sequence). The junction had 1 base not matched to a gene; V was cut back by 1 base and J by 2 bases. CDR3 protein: CASSLGLAVTDTQYF. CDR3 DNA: TGTGCCAGCAGCTTAGGACTAGCGGTCACAGATACGCAGTATTTT.

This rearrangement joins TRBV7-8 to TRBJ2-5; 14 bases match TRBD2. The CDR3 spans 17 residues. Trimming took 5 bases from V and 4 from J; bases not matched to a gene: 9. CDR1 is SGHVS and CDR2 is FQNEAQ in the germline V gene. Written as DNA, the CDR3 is TGTGCCAGCAGCCTCGGGACTAGCGGGAGATTAAGAGAGACCCAGTACTTC. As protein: CASSLGTSGRLRETQYF. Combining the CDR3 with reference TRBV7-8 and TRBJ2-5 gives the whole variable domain GAGVSQSPRYKVAKRGQDVALRCDPISGHVSLFWYQQALGQGPEFLTYFQNEAQLDKSGLPSDRFFAERPEGSVSTLKIQRTQQEDSAVYLCASSLGTSGRLRETQYFGPGTRLLVL.

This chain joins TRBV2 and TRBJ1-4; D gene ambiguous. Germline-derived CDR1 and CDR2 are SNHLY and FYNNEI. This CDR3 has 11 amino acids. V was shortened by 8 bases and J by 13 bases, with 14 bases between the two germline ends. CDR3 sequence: CASRTREPLFF. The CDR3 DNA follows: TGTGCCAGCCGAACCCGGGAACCACTGTTTTTT.

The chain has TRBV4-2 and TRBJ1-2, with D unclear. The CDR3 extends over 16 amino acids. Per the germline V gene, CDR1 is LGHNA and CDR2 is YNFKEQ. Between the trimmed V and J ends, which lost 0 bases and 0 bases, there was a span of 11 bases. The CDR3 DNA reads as TGTGCCAGCAGCCAAGACCTTAGGGTAGCTAACTATGGCTACACCTTC. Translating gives CASSQDLRVANYGYTF.

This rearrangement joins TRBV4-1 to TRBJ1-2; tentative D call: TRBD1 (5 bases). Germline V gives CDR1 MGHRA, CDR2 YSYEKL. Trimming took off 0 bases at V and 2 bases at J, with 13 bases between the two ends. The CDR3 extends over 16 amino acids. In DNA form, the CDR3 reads TGCGCCAGCAGCCAAGATCCAGTCCGGGACAACTATGGCTACACCTTC. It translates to CASSQDPVRDNYGYTF.

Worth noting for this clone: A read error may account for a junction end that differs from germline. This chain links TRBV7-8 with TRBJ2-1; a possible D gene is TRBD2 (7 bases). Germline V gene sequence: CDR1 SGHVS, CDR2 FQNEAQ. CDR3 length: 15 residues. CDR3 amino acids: CASTLIRGAHNEQFF. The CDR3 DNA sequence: TGTGCCAGCACCTTAATCCGGGGGGCCCACAATGAGCAGTTCTTC.

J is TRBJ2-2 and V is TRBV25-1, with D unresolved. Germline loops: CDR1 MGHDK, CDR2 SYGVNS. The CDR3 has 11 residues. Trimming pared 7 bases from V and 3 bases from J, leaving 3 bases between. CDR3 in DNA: TGTGCCAGCACTGACACCGGGGAGCTGTTTTTT. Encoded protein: CASTDTGELFF.

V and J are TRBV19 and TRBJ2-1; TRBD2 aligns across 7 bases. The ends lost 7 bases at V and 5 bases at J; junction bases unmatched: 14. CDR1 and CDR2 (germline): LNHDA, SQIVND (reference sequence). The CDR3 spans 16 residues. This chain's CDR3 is CASINTGLADNNEQFF. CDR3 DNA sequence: TGTGCCAGTATTAACACCGGGCTAGCGGATAACAATGAGCAGTTCTTC.

CDR3 loop: CASSSQKLAGGLGGELFF. In nucleotides, the CDR3 is TGTGCCAGCAGTTCACAGAAACTAGCGGGAGGCCTCGGCGGGGAGCTGTTTTTT. This chain joins TRBV27 and TRBJ2-2; 12 nucleotides match TRBD2. Germline V gene lookup returns CDR1 MNHEY and CDR2 SMNVEV (reference sequence). Trimming cost V 4 bases and J 7 bases; bases outside gene matches: 13. The CDR3 contains 18 residues.

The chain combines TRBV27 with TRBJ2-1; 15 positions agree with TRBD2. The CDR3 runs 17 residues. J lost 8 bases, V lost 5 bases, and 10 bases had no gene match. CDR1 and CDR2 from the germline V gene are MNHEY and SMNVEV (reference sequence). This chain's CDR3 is CASSPPPGLAGGHEQFF. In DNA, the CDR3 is TGTGCCAGCAGTCCCCCCCCGGGACTAGCGGGGGGACATGAGCAGTTCTTC.

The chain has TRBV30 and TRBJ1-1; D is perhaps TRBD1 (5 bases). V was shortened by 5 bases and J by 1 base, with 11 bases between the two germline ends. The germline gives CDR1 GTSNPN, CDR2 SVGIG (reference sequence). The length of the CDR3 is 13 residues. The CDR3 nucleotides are TGTGCCTGGCAATTCAGGGCGAACACTGAAGCTTTCTTT. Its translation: CAWQFRANTEAFF.

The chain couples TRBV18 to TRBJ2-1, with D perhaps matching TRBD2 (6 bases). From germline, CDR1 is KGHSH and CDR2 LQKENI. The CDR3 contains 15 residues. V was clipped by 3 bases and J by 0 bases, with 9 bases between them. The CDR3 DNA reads TGTGCCAGCTCACCTGGAGGGGCCTCCTACAATGAGCAGTTCTTC. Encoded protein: CASSPGGASYNEQFF. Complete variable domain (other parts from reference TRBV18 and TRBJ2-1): NAGVMQNPRHLVRRRGQEARLRCSPMKGHSHVYWYRQLPEEGLKFMVYLQKENIIDESGMPKERFSAEFPKEGPSILRIQQVVRGDSAAYFCASSPGGASYNEQFFGPGTRLTVL.

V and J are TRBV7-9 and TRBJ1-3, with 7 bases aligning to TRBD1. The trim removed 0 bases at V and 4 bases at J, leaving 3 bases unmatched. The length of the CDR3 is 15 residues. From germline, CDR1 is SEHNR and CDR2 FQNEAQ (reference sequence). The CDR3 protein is CASSLAQGSGNTIYF. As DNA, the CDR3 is TGTGCCAGCAGCTTAGCACAGGGGTCCGGAAACACCATATATTTT.

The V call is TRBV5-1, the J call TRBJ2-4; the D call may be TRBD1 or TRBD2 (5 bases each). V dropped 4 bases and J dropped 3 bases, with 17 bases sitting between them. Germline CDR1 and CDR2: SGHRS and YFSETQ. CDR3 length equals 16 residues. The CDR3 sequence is CASSNDRAADKNIQYF. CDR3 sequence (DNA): TGCGCCAGCAGCAACGACAGAGCGGCTGACAAAAACATTCAGTACTTC.

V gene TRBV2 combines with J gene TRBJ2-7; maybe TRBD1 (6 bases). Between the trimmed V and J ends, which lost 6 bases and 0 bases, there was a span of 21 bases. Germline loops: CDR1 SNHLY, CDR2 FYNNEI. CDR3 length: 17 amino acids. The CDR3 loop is CASRTRGRDTPSYEQYF. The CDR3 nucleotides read TGTGCCAGCAGGACCCGTGGCCGGGACACTCCCTCCTACGAGCAGTACTTC.

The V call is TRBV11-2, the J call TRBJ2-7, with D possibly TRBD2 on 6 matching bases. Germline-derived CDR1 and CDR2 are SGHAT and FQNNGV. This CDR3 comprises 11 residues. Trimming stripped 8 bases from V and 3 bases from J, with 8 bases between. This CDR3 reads CASLGGYEQYF. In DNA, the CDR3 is TGTGCCAGCCTGGGGGGCTACGAGCAGTACTTC.

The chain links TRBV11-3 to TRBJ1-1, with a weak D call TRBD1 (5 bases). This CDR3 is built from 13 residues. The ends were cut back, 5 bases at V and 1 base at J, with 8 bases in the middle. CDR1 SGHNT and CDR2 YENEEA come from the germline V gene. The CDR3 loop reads CASSRQSNTEAFF. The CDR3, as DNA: TGTGCCAGCAGCCGACAGTCGAACACTGAAGCTTTCTTT.

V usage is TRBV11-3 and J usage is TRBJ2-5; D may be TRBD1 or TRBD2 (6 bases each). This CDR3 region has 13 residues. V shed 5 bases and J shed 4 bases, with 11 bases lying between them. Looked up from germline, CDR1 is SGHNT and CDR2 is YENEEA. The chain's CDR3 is CASSLRGVETQYF. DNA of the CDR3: TGTGCCAGCAGCCTAAGGGGGGTAGAGACCCAGTACTTC.